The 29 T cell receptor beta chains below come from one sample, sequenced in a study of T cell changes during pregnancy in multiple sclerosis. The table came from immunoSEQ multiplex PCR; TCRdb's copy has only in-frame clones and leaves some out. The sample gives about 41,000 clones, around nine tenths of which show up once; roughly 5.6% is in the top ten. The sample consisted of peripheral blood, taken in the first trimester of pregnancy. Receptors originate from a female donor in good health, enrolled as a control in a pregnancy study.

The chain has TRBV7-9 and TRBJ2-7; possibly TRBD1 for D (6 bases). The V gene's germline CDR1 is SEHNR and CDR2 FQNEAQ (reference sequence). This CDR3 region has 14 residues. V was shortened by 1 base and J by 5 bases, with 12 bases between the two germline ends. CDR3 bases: TGTGCCAGCAGCTTAGGGCATAGACAGGACGAGCAGTACTTC. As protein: CASSLGHRQDEQYF.

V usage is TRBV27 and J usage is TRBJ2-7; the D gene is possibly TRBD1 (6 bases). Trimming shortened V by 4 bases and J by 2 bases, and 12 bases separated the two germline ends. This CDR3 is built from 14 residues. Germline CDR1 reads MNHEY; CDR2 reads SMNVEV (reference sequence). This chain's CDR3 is CASSYKTGAYEQYF. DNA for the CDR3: TGTGCCAGCAGTTACAAGACAGGAGCCTACGAGCAGTACTTC.

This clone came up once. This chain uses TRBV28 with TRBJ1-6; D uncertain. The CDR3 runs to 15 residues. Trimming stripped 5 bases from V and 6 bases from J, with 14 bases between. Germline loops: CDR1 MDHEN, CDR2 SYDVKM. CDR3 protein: CASSPTPSFNSPLHF. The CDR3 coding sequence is TGTGCCAGCAGTCCCACCCCGAGCTTTAATTCACCCCTCCACTTT.

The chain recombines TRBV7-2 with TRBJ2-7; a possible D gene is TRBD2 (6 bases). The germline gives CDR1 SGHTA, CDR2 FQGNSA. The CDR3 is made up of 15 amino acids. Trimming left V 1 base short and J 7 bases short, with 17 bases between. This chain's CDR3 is CASSLDAGRLGEQYF. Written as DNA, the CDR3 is TGTGCCAGCAGCTTAGACGCGGGGCGGCTAGGGGAGCAGTACTTC.

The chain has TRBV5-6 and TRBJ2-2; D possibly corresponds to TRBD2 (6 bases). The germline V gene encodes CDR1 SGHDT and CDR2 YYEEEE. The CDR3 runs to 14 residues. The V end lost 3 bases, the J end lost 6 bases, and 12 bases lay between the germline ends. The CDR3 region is CASSSRGGAGELFF. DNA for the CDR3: TGTGCCAGCAGCTCGCGAGGCGGGGCCGGGGAGCTGTTTTTT.

The CDR3: CATRTGHRKGLHEQYF. The CDR3 nucleotides read TGTGCCACCCGGACAGGGCACCGAAAGGGACTCCACGAGCAGTACTTC. This sequence joins TRBV19 and TRBJ2-7; TRBD1 aligns across 8 bases. CDR1 LNHDA and CDR2 SQIVND come from the germline V gene (reference sequence). The CDR3 contains 16 residues. V was clipped by 10 bases and J by 5 bases; unmatched bases: 19.

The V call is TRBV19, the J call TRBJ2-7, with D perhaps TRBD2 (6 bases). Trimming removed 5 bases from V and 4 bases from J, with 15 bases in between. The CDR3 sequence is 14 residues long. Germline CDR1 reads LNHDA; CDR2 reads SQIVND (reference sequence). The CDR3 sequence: CASSPSTGSYEQYF. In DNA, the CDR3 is TGTGCCAGTAGTCCGTCTACCGGGAGTTACGAGCAGTACTTC.

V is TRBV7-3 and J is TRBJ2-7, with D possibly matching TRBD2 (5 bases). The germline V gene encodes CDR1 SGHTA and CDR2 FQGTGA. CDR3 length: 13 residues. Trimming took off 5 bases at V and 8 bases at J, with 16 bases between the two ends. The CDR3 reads CASSPEVPSKQYF. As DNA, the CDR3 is TGTGCCAGCAGCCCCGAAGTTCCTAGCAAGCAGTACTTC.

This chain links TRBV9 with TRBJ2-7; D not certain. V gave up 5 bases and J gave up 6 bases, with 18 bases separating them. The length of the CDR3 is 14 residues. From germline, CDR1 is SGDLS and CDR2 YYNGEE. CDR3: CASRRGDFSGEQYF. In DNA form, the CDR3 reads TGTGCCAGCAGGAGAGGAGATTTCTCGGGCGAGCAGTACTTC.

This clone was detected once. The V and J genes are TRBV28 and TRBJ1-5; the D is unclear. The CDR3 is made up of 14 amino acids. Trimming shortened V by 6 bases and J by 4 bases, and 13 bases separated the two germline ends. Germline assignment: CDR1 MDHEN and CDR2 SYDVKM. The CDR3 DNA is TGTGCCAGCAGCCCACGGGTCCTTAATCAGCCCCAGCATTTT. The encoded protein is CASSPRVLNQPQHF.

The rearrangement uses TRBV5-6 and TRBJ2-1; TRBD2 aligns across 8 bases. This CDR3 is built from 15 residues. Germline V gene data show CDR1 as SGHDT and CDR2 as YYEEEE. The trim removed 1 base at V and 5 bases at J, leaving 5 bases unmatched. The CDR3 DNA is TGTGCCAGCAGCTTGTTCCAGCGGGGGAACAATGAGCAGTTCTTC. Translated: CASSLFQRGNNEQFF.

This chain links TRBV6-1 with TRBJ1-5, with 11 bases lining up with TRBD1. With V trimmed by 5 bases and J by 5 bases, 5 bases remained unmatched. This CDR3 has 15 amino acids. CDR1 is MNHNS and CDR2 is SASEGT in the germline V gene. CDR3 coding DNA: TGTGCCAGCAGTCCCGGGACAGGGGGGGATCAGCCCCAGCATTTT. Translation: CASSPGTGGDQPQHF.

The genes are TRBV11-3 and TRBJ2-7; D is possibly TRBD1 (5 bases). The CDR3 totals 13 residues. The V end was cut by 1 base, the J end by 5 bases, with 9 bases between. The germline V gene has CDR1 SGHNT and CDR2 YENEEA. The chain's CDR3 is CASSLGQSNEQYF. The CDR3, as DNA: TGTGCCAGCAGCTTAGGACAGAGCAACGAGCAGTACTTC.

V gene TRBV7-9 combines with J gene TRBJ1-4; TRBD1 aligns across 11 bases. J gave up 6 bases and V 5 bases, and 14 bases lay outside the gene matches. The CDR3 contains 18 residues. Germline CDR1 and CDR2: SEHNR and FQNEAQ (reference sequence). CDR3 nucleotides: TGTGCCAGCAGCCGGGACAGGGGGGAAAGTCGTCGATATGAAAAACTGTTTTTT. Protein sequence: CASSRDRGESRRYEKLFF.

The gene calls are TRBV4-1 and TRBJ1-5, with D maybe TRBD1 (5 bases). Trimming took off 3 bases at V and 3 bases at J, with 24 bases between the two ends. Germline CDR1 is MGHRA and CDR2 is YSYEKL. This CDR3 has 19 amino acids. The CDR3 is CASSQTSPPYRDSNQPQHF. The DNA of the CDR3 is TGCGCCAGCAGCCAGACTAGCCCCCCATACCGGGACTCCAATCAGCCCCAGCATTTT.

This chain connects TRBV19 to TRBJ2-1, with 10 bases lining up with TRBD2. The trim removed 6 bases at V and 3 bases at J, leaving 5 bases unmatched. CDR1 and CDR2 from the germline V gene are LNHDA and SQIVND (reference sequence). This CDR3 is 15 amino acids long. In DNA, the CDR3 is TGTGCCAGTAGAGAGCGGGGGGGTCTCTACAATGAGCAGTTCTTC. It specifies CASRERGGLYNEQFF.

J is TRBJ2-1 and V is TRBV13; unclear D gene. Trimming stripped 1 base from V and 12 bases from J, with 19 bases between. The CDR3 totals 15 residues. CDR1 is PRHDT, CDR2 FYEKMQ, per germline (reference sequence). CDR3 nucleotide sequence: TGTGCCAGCAGCTTAGAACTCGGGTCCTCTGGGTGGCAGTTCTTC. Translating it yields CASSLELGSSGWQFF.

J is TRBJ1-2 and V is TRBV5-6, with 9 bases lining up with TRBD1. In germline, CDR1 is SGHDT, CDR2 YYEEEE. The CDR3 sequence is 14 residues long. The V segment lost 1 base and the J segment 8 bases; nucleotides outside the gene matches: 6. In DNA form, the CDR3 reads TGTGCCAGCAGCTTGTCCGACAGGGGGGGCGGCTACACCTTC. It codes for CASSLSDRGGGYTF. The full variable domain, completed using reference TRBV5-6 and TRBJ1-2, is DAGVTQSPTHLIKTRGQQVTLRCSPKSGHDTVSWYQQALGQGPQFIFQYYEEEERQRGNFPDRFSGHQFPNYSSELNVNALLLGDSALYLCASSLSDRGGGYTFGSGTRLTVV.

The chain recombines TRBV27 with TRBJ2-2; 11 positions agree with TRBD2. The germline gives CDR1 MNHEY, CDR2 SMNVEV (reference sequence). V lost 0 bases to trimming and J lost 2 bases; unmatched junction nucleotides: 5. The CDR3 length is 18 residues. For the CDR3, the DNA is TGTGCCAGCAGTTTATCCTCACTAGCGGGAGTAAACACCGGGGAGCTGTTTTTT. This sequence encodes CASSLSSLAGVNTGELFF.

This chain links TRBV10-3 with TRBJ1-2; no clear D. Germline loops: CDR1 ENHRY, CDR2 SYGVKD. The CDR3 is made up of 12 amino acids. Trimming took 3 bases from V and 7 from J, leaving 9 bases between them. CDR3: CAISESGIGYTF. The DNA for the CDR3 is TGTGCCATCAGTGAATCGGGGATTGGCTACACCTTC.

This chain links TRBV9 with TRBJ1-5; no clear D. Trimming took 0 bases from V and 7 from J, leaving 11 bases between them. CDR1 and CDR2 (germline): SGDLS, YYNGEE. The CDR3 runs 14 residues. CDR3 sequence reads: CASSVDAIGQPQHF. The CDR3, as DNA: TGTGCCAGCAGCGTAGATGCTATCGGGCAGCCCCAGCATTTT.

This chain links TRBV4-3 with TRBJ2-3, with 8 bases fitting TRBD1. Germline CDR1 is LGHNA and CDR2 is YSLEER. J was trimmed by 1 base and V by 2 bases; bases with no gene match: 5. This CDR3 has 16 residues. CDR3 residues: CASSQSTGGGTDTQYF. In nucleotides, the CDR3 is TGCGCCAGCAGCCAATCCACAGGGGGAGGCACAGATACGCAGTATTTT.

In DNA form, the CDR3 reads TGTGCCAGCAGTCCTGGACTAGCGGGGATCTACAATGAGCAGTTCTTC. Protein: CASSPGLAGIYNEQFF. The chain is built from TRBV6-4 and TRBJ2-1; 12 bases map to TRBD2. The germline gives CDR1 MRHNA, CDR2 SNTAGT. This CDR3 comprises 16 residues. J was trimmed by 3 bases and V by 5 bases; bases with no gene match: 5.

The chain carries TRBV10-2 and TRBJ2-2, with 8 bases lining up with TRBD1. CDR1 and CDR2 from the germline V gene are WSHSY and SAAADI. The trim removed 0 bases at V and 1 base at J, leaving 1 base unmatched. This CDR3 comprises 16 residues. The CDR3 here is CASSESQGENTGELFF. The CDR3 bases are TGCGCCAGCAGTGAGTCACAGGGGGAGAACACCGGGGAGCTGTTTTTT.

The CDR3 bases are TGTGCCAGCAGCAAATACCCCGGGACTAGCGCTTACAATGAGCAGTTCTTC. As protein: CASSKYPGTSAYNEQFF. The rearrangement links TRBV9 to TRBJ2-1, with 10 bases matching TRBD2. CDR3 length equals 17 residues. V gave up 4 bases and J gave up 4 bases; unmatched junction bases: 11. Germline CDR1 SGDLS, CDR2 YYNGEE.

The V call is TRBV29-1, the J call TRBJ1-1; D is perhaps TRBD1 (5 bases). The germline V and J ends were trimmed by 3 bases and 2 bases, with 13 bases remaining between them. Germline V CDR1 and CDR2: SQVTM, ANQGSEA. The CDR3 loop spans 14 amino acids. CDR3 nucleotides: TGCAGCGTTGAGCACAGGCGAATTAACACTGAAGCTTTCTTT. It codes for CSVEHRRINTEAFF.

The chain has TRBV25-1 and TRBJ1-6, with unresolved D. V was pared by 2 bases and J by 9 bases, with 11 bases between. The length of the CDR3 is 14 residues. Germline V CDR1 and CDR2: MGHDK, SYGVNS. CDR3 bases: TGTGCCAGCAGTGAAGCGGGGTGGGGTTCACCCCTCCACTTT. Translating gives CASSEAGWGSPLHF.

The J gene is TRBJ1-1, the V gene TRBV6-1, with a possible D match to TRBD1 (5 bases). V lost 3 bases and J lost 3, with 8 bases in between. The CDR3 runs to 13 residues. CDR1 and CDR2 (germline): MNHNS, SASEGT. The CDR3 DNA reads TGTGCCAGCAGTGACAGGGAATACACTGAAGCTTTCTTT. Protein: CASSDREYTEAFF.

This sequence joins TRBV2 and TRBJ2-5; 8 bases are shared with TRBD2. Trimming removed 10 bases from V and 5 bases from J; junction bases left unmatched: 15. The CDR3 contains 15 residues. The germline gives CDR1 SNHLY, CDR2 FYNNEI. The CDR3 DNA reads TGTGCCATCCCAAGTGGCGGGGGGCCGGTCGAGACCCAGTACTTC. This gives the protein CAIPSGGGPVETQYF.